The 27 T cell receptor beta chains given below trace back to one sample, sequenced in a study of cytomegalovirus exposure and HLA in healthy donors. Profiled with immunoSEQ multiplex PCR; TCRdb holds only in-frame clones, not every one. The sample yields about 43,000 clones, approximately 90% seen once. The source material was PBMCs. These receptors were obtained from a man aged 18-30 years in good health and CMV-seronegative.

The rearrangement links TRBV15 to TRBJ2-4; D might be TRBD2 (6 bases). V was clipped by 0 bases and J by 8 bases, with 17 bases between them. The CDR3 is 16 amino acids. Germline CDR1 and CDR2: LNHNV and YYDKDF (reference sequence). CDR3 sequence reads: CATSRDSGLRLDIQYF. CDR3 nucleotide sequence: TGTGCCACCAGCAGAGATTCGGGACTGAGGTTGGACATTCAGTACTTC.

Of note for this clone: Additional DNA sequences in this sample encode the identical CDR3. V usage is TRBV9 and J usage is TRBJ1-3; D gene unclear. Trimming stripped 0 bases from V and 4 bases from J, with 8 bases between. CDR3 length: 14 residues. The germline V gene has CDR1 SGDLS and CDR2 YYNGEE. The CDR3 is CASSVGRSGNTIYF. As DNA, the CDR3 is TGTGCCAGCAGCGTAGGCAGGTCGGGAAACACCATATATTTT.

The gene calls are TRBV7-2 and TRBJ2-5, with 7 nucleotides matching TRBD1. CDR3 length: 15 residues. Trimming removed 5 bases from V and 5 bases from J; junction bases left unmatched: 11. Germline-derived CDR1 and CDR2 are SGHTA and FQGNSA. This chain's CDR3 is CASSPNPGGRETQYF. The DNA for the CDR3 is TGTGCCAGCAGCCCTAACCCAGGGGGACGGGAGACCCAGTACTTC.

The chain employs TRBV29-1 and TRBJ2-2, with D possibly TRBD1 on 7 matching bases. Between the trimmed V and J ends, which lost 7 bases and 6 bases, there was a span of 9 bases. There are 11 residues in the CDR3. Germline CDR1 and CDR2: SQVTM and ANQGSEA. This chain's CDR3 is CSAGGSGELFF. The CDR3 coding sequence is TGCAGCGCAGGGGGGTCCGGGGAGCTGTTTTTT.

This clone appeared once. The rearrangement links TRBV5-1 to TRBJ2-3; weak D call: TRBD1 (6 bases). Germline V gives CDR1 SGHRS, CDR2 YFSETQ. V was shortened by 3 bases and J by 0 bases, with 8 bases between the two germline ends. The CDR3 contains 14 residues. The CDR3 nucleotides are TGCGCCAGCAGCTCACAGGGTAGCACAGATACGCAGTATTTT. This encodes CASSSQGSTDTQYF.

The chain employs TRBV29-1 and TRBJ2-2; 10 nucleotides align to TRBD1. The V segment lost 3 bases and the J segment 7 bases; nucleotides outside the gene matches: 5. Germline CDR1 reads SQVTM; CDR2 reads ANQGSEA. CDR3 length: 14 amino acids. The CDR3 region is CSVDLTGGRGELFF. The CDR3 DNA sequence: TGCAGCGTTGACCTGACAGGGGGCCGCGGGGAGCTGTTTTTT.

For the CDR3, the DNA is TGTGCCAGCAGCTTATACAACCTAGAGCGTGGCTACACCTTC. This translates into CASSLYNLERGYTF. The V gene is TRBV7-9, the J gene TRBJ1-2, with D unresolved. Looked up from germline, CDR1 is SEHNR and CDR2 is FQNEAQ (reference sequence). Trimming pared 2 bases from V and 7 bases from J, leaving 14 bases between. This CDR3 has 14 amino acids. Together with reference TRBV7-9 and TRBJ1-2, the CDR3 gives the full variable domain: DTGVSQNPRHKITKRGQNVTFRCDPISEHNRLYWYRQTLGQGPEFLTYFQNEAQLEKSRLLSDRFSAERPKGSFSTLEIQRTEQGDSAMYLCASSLYNLERGYTFGSGTRLTVV.

Note on this clone: A read error may be the cause here, since a much bigger clone is one base away. The V call is TRBV18, the J call TRBJ2-7, with D maybe TRBD1 (6 bases). CDR1 KGHSH and CDR2 LQKENI come from the germline V gene. CDR3 length: 18 amino acids. Between the trimmed V and J ends, which lost 2 bases and 1 base, there was a span of 21 bases. The CDR3 protein is CASSPFPSGVFISYEQYF. CDR3 DNA: TGTGCCAGCTCACCATTCCCTTCAGGGGTCTTTATATCCTACGAGCAGTACTTC.

The chain carries TRBV27 and TRBJ2-1; 8 bases are shared with TRBD2. This CDR3 region has 15 residues. The trim removed 4 bases at V and 5 bases at J, leaving 7 bases unmatched. Germline CDR1 and CDR2: MNHEY and SMNVEV (reference sequence). The CDR3 region is CASSSPGLVHNEQFF. In DNA, the CDR3 is TGTGCCAGCAGTTCACCGGGACTAGTGCACAATGAGCAGTTCTTC.

The chain employs TRBV5-6 and TRBJ2-3; TRBD2 agrees at 10 bases. The germline V gene has CDR1 SGHDT and CDR2 YYEEEE. J gave up 4 bases and V 0 bases, and 5 bases lay outside the gene matches. This CDR3 has 16 residues. The CDR3, as DNA: TGTGCCAGCAGCTTGGTTCCTAGCGGGGGCCCAGATACGCAGTATTTT. The encoded protein is CASSLVPSGGPDTQYF. The entire variable domain, with the rest obtained from reference TRBV5-6 and TRBJ2-3, is as follows: DAGVTQSPTHLIKTRGQQVTLRCSPKSGHDTVSWYQQALGQGPQFIFQYYEEEERQRGNFPDRFSGHQFPNYSSELNVNALLLGDSALYLCASSLVPSGGPDTQYFGPGTRLTVL.

In this sample, this clone turned up once. This chain links TRBV4-3 with TRBJ2-7; 10 bases are shared with TRBD2. CDR1 and CDR2 (germline): LGHNA, YSLEER. V gave up 0 bases and J gave up 5 bases; unmatched junction bases: 10. This CDR3 contains 17 residues. The CDR3 region is CASSQDPSGGVLNEQYF. The CDR3 DNA reads TGCGCCAGCAGCCAAGATCCCAGCGGGGGGGTATTGAACGAGCAGTACTTC.

The rearrangement joins TRBV27 to TRBJ2-1; 8 bases map to TRBD2. V was clipped by 6 bases and J by 10 bases; unmatched bases: 8. Germline V CDR1 and CDR2: MNHEY, SMNVEV (reference sequence). This CDR3 region has 13 residues. The CDR3 reads CASRISGMGEQFF. In DNA, the CDR3 is TGTGCCAGCAGAATTAGCGGGATGGGCGAGCAGTTCTTC.

The chain joins TRBV6-5 to TRBJ2-1, with D perhaps matching TRBD2 (5 bases). The CDR3 spans 16 residues. The germline gives CDR1 MNHEY, CDR2 SVGAGI. V was cut by 0 bases and J by 0 bases, with 9 bases left in between. The CDR3 sequence is CASSYSPGNSYNEQFF. CDR3 nucleotide sequence: TGTGCCAGCAGTTACTCACCCGGGAACTCCTACAATGAGCAGTTCTTC.

This CDR3 reads CATSFSGGTTDTQYF. DNA for the CDR3: TGTGCCACCTCTTTTTCGGGGGGGACCACAGATACGCAGTATTTT. The chain couples TRBV19 to TRBJ2-3; 8 positions match TRBD2. The CDR3 extends over 15 amino acids. With 10 bases clipped from V and 2 bases from J, the junction kept 11 bases outside the gene matches. Germline V gene data show CDR1 as LNHDA and CDR2 as SQIVND (reference sequence).

Only a few counts were recorded for this clone. This chain connects TRBV7-2 to TRBJ2-7; possibly TRBD1 for D (6 bases). Trimming left V 0 bases short and J 5 bases short, with 11 bases between. This CDR3 has 14 amino acids. Germline CDR1 SGHTA, CDR2 FQGNSA. CDR3 nucleotide sequence: TGTGCCAGCAGCTTAGCGGGCAGGGGTAACGAGCAGTACTTC. Residues: CASSLAGRGNEQYF.

The table lists this clone with a few counts. This chain links TRBV6-4 with TRBJ2-6; 9 positions agree with TRBD2. This CDR3 has 16 residues. In germline, CDR1 is MRHNA, CDR2 SNTAGT. V lost 3 bases, J lost 0 bases, and 0 bases stayed unmatched. The CDR3 loop reads CASSEREGSGANVLTF. Here the CDR3 DNA reads TGTGCCAGCAGTGAGCGGGAGGGCTCTGGGGCCAACGTCCTGACTTTC.

The chain couples TRBV19 to TRBJ1-4, with 10 bases identical to TRBD1. Germline values: CDR1 LNHDA, CDR2 SQIVND (reference sequence). This CDR3 is built from 16 residues. J gave up 5 bases and V 5 bases, and 8 bases lay outside the gene matches. The CDR3 bases are TGTGCCAGTAGTTTGCGACAGGGGGCGTTGAATGAAAAACTGTTTTTT. It translates to CASSLRQGALNEKLFF.

The CDR3 loop reads CASSVGRQGAYNEQFF. CDR3 DNA: TGTGCCAGCAGCGTAGGGCGACAGGGGGCATACAATGAGCAGTTCTTC. The chain carries TRBV9 and TRBJ2-1; 10 bases map to TRBD1. Germline V lookup: CDR1 SGDLS, CDR2 YYNGEE. The CDR3 sequence is 16 residues long. V was pared by 0 bases and J by 4 bases, with 4 bases of the junction left unmatched. Filled out from reference TRBV9 and TRBJ2-1, the complete variable domain reads DSGVTQTPKHLITATGQRVTLRCSPRSGDLSVYWYQQSLDQGLQFLIQYYNGEERAKGNILERFSAQQFPDLHSELNLSSLELGDSALYFCASSVGRQGAYNEQFFGPGTRLTVL.

This sequence joins TRBV7-2 and TRBJ1-2, with a tentative D call TRBD1 (6 bases). V was shortened by 2 bases and J by 8 bases, with 12 bases between the two germline ends. This CDR3 has 13 amino acids. Germline-derived CDR1 and CDR2 are SGHTA and FQGNSA. The CDR3 DNA follows: TGTGCCAGCAGCTTAATGGACAGACGCGGCTACACCTTC. This encodes CASSLMDRRGYTF.

The chain combines TRBV29-1 with TRBJ1-2; 7 nucleotides agree with TRBD1. CDR1 SQVTM and CDR2 ANQGSEA come from the germline V gene. The CDR3 contains 12 residues. After removal of 1 base from V and 8 bases from J, the junction contained 4 bases not matched to a gene. The CDR3 DNA follows: TGCAGCGTTGAAGGACAGGGAGGAGGCTACACCTTC. This sequence encodes CSVEGQGGGYTF.

J is TRBJ2-2 and V is TRBV11-2; perhaps TRBD1 as D (6 bases). The germline CDR1 and CDR2 sequences are SGHAT and FQNNGV. The CDR3 is made up of 16 amino acids. V gave up 5 bases and J gave up 0 bases, with 13 bases separating them. The CDR3 DNA sequence: TGTGCCAGCAGCCCCAACAGGGTATCGAACACCGGGGAGCTGTTTTTT. It codes for CASSPNRVSNTGELFF.

The rearrangement uses TRBV7-2 and TRBJ2-3; tentative D call: TRBD2 (5 bases). V gave up 3 bases and J gave up 4 bases, with 8 bases separating them. Germline-derived CDR1 and CDR2 are SGHTA and FQGNSA. CDR3 size: 13 residues. Here the CDR3 reads CASSLSRADTQYF. The CDR3, as DNA: TGTGCCAGCAGCTTGTCGCGGGCAGATACGCAGTATTTT. Complete variable domain (other parts from reference TRBV7-2 and TRBJ2-3): GAGVSQSPSNKVTEKGKDVELRCDPISGHTALYWYRQSLGQGLEFLIYFQGNSAPDKSGLPSDRFSAERTGGSVSTLTIQRTQQEDSAVYLCASSLSRADTQYFGPGTRLTVL.

CDR3 protein: CASGGTGTGQETQYF. The CDR3 region has the DNA TGTGCCAGCGGGGGTACCGGGACAGGGCAAGAGACCCAGTACTTC. V usage is TRBV28 and J usage is TRBJ2-5; 9 bases fit TRBD1. CDR1 and CDR2 from the germline V gene are MDHEN and SYDVKM. The trim removed 8 bases at V and 2 bases at J, leaving 9 bases unmatched. This CDR3 is 15 amino acids long.

The chain carries TRBV25-1 and TRBJ2-3; D unresolved. V lost 4 bases and J lost 0, with 8 bases in between. The CDR3 is made up of 14 amino acids. Looked up from germline, CDR1 is MGHDK and CDR2 is SYGVNS. Here the CDR3 DNA reads TGTGCCAGCAGTGCTGGAGTTAGCACAGATACGCAGTATTTT. This sequence encodes CASSAGVSTDTQYF.

To note about this clone: At one of its ends the junction is not consistent with the germline gene, which may arise from a read error. V usage is TRBV29-1 and J usage is TRBJ2-5, with D unclear. CDR1 and CDR2 from the germline V gene are SQVTM and ANQGSEA. The CDR3 is made up of 11 amino acids. In DNA, the CDR3 is TGCAGCGTTGTAGAGGCGGCCCTAACGGACTTC. Protein product: CSVVEAALTDF.

The chain joins TRBV6-5 to TRBJ1-5; TRBD1 agrees at 10 bases. The CDR3 length is 14 residues. V lost 6 bases, J lost 3 bases, and 2 bases stayed unmatched. Germline V gene lookup returns CDR1 MNHEY and CDR2 SVGAGI. In DNA form, the CDR3 reads TGTGCCAGCAGGGGGACAGGGGACAATCAGCCCCAGCATTTT. Encoded protein: CASRGTGDNQPQHF.

This sequence joins TRBV5-1 and TRBJ2-3; TRBD2 matches 13 bases. Trimming took 4 bases from V and 5 from J; bases not matched to a gene: 13. The CDR3 spans 18 residues. Germline assignment: CDR1 SGHRS and CDR2 YFSETQ. CDR3 region: CASSTGQGTSGNVDTQYF. CDR3 DNA: TGCGCCAGCAGCACTGGACAGGGGACTAGCGGGAATGTAGATACGCAGTATTTT.